This entry features one TCR beta chain sequence. V dropped 2 bases and J dropped 4 bases, with 10 bases sitting between them. Germline CDR1 LNHDA, CDR2 SQIVND (reference sequence). The length of the CDR3 is 14 residues. The record originates from a study of CD8 T cells in Susac syndrome. CD8+ and CD4+ T cells circulating in blood were sequenced for TCR beta. CD8+ and CD4+ T cells were negatively isolated; TEMRA cells were FACS-enriched. With random hexamers, reverse transcription was performed on about 0.45 to 1 ug of RNA. By means of immunoSEQ multiplex PCR, TCR beta CDR3 spanning 54 Vbeta and 13 Jbeta underwent amplification. One entry per CDR3 protein, called by TCRdb with MiXCR from the immunoSEQ multiplex PCR reads. The sample shows almost 450,000 distinct CDR3 sequences, more than 80% of them seen only once.

The clonotype was recovered from a human donor with multiple sclerosis. The V gene is TRBV19, the J gene TRBJ2-3, with D unresolved. The sample consisted of CD8+ T cells from PBMCs. The CDR3 sequence is CASSINSVADTQYF. The CDR3 bases are TGTGCCAGTAGTATAAACAGCGTGGCAGATACGCAGTATTTT.